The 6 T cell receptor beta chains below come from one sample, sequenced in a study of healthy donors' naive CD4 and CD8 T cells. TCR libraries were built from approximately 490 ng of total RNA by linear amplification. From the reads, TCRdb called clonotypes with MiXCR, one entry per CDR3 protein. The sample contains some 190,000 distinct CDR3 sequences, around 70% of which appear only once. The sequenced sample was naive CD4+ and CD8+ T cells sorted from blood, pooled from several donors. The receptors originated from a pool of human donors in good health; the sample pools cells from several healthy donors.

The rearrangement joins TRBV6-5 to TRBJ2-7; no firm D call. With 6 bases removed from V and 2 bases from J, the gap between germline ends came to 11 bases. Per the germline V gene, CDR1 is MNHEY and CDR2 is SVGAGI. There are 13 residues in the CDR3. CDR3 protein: CASSFRATYEQYF. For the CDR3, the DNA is TGTGCCAGCAGCTTCCGGGCAACCTACGAGCAGTACTTC.

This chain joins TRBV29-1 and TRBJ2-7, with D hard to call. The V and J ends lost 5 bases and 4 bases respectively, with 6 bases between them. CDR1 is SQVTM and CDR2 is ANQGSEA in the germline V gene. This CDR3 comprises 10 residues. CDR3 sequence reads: CSVPRYEQYF. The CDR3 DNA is TGCAGCGTTCCGCGTTACGAGCAGTACTTC.

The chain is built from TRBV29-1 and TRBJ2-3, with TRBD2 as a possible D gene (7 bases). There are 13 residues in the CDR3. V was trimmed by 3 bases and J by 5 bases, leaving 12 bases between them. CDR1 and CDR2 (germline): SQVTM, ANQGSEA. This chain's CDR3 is CSVEAGAEDTQYF. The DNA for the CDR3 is TGCAGCGTTGAGGCGGGGGCCGAAGATACGCAGTATTTT.

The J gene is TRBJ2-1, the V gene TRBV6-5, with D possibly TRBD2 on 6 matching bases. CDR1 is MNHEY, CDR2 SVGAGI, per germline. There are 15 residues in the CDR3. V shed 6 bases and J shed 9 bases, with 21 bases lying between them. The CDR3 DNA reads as TGTGCCAGCAGAGAGACTAGGCGGCCCGGCGGTGAGCAGTTCTTC. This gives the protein CASRETRRPGGEQFF.

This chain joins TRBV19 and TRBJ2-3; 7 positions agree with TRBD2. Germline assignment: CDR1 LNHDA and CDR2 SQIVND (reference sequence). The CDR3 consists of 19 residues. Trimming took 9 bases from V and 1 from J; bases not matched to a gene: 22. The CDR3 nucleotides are TGTGCCAGAAAGGTTCTCAACACCCCGCTAGCGGCTTGCACAGATACGCAGTATTTT. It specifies CARKVLNTPLAACTDTQYF.

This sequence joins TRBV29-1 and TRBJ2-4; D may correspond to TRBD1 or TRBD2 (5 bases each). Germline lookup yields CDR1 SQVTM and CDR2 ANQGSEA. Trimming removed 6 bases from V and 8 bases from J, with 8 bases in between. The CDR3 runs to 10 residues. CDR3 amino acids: CSVLGDIQYF. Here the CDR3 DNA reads TGCAGCGTCTTGGGGGACATTCAGTACTTC.